This TCR beta chain was obtained from a study of sequential checkpoint blockade in melanoma (dated 2019 in TCRdb). Describing the broader study: In a 1:1 randomization, patients received either first-line nivolumab then ipilimumab (arm A) or ipilimumab then nivolumab (arm B). About four fifths of the matched tumor biopsy pairs taken before and after treatment were from the same lesion. Maintenance nivolumab was given following each of the two trial sequences. TCRbeta immunosequencing was performed on DNA from 85 to 100 pretreatment melanoma tumor samples. For about 22 patients, matched tumor biopsies were obtained before treatment and at week 13, following single-agent nivolumab (arm A) or ipilimumab (arm B).

The treatment or condition label here, explained by the study, means: randomized to nivolumab then ipilimumab (arm A) or the reverse (arm B). None of the patients in the trial had previously been given DNA-damaging chemotherapy. Samples came from patients with melanoma in CheckMate 064, a randomized, open-label phase II trial of sequential checkpoint blockade. Genomic DNA from formalin-fixed paraffin-embedded (FFPE) tissue samples served as the input for tumor TCR sequencing. Overall results and qualifications from the work: The response-prediction model combining TCR metrics and mutation burden needs validation in larger, independent patient cohorts. Among patients in the nivolumab-first arm (arm A), tumor TIL clonality before treatment was associated with response (P = .04). Tumor T-cell fraction and clonality correlated with PD-L1 staining and CD8+ T-cell counts but not with mutational load. Small sample sizes and reduced statistical power limited the analyses of tumor T-cell fraction within each arm. Achieving clinical benefit was about 30 times more likely for patients whose tumor T-cell fraction and clonality increased by week 13.

The V and J ends are trimmed by 0 bases and 2 bases, leaving 9 bases between them. As encoded in the germline V gene, CDR1 is SGHRS while CDR2 is YFSETQ. Including cysteine and phenylalanine, the CDR3 has 15 amino acids. Left in the record is the CDR3 DNA by itself, 45 bases read in frame from the first base. The immunoSEQ Assay was used to immunosequence TCRbeta CDR3 regions from genomic DNA. Before high-throughput sequencing, the genomic DNA was amplified using bias-controlled multiplex PCR. From the authors' description of their analysis: To quantify the absolute abundance of each unique TCRbeta CDR3 region, the sequences were collapsed and filtered. Clonality, defined as 1 minus Pielou's evenness, was calculated using only productive rearrangements. Tumor T-cell fraction was computed by normalizing TCRbeta template counts to usable DNA, estimated from several housekeeping genes. Clones with significantly greater frequencies in on-treatment versus baseline samples were identified using a previously published method. TCRdb carries this immuneACCESS record with in-frame sequences only. Its versions omit some clonotypes, under half of them owing to an unresolved V gene in the studies checked, with the rest unexplained. V and J calls and clone size are those listed in that table; D and trimming were worked out from the DNA. This sample comprises about 37,000 clones, 30% to 35% of them detected only once. In total, the top ten clones hold 1.6% of the sample.

A word on this clone: The antigen this receptor binds is unknown. Nothing much larger sits one base from this clone, and base qualities are not available.

The chain is encoded by TRBV5-1 joined to TRBJ2-1; the D region possibly corresponds to TRBD1 (6 bases align). This sample comprised tumor tissue (inferred from file names), obtained from a patient given nivolumab and ipilimumab in sequence. The sequence was obtained from a human donor with melanoma. In nucleotides, the sequence is TGCGCCAGCAGCTTGGGGGGGCTTACCTACAATGAGCAGTTCTTC. This is translated as CASSLGGLTYNEQFF. The full variable domain, completed from the reference TRBV5-1 and TRBJ2-1 proteins outside the CDR3, reads KAGVTQTPRYLIKTRGQQVTLSCSPISGHRSVSWYQQTPGQGLQFLFEYFSETQRNKGNFPGRFSGRQFSNSRSEMNVSTLELGDSALYLCASSLGGLTYNEQFFGPGTRLTVL.